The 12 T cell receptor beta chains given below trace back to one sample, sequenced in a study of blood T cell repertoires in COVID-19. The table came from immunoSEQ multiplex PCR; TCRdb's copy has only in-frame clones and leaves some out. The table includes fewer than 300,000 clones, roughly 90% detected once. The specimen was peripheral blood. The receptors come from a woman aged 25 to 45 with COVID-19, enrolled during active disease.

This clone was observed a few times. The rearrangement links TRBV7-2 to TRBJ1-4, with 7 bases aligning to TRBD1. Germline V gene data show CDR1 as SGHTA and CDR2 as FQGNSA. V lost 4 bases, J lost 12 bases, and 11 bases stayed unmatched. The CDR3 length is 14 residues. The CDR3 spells CASSSYPGQDELFF. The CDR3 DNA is TGTGCCAGCAGCTCGTACCCCGGACAGGATGAACTGTTTTTT.

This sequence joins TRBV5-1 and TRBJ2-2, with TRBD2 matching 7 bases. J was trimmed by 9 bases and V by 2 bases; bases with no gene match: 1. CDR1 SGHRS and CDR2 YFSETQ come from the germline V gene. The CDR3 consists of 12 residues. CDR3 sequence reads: CASSFSGRELFF. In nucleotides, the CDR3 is TGCGCCAGCAGCTTTAGCGGGCGGGAGCTGTTTTTT.

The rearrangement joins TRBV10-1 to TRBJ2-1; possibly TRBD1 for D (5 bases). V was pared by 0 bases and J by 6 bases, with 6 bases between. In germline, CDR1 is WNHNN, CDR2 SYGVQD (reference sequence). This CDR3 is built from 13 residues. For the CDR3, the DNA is TGCGCCAGCAGTGAGTCCCAGGGCAATGAGCAGTTCTTC. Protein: CASSESQGNEQFF.

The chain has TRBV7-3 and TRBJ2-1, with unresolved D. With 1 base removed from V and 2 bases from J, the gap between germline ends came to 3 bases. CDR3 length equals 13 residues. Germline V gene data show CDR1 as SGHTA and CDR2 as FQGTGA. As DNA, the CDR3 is TGTGCCAGCAGCTTAAATACCTACAATGAGCAGTTCTTC. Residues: CASSLNTYNEQFF. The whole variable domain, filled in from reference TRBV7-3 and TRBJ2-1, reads GAGVSQTPSNKVTEKGKYVELRCDPISGHTALYWYRQSLGQGPEFLIYFQGTGAADDSGLPNDRFFAVRPEGSVSTLKIQRTERGDSAVYLCASSLNTYNEQFFGPGTRLTVL.

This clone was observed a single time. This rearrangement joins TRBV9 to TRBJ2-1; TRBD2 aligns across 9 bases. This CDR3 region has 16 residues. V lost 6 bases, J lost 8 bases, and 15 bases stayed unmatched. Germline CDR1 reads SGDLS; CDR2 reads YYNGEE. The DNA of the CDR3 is TGTGCCAGCACCCCTTCAGGAGGACTAGCGAGAGATGAGCAGTTCTTC. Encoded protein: CASTPSGGLARDEQFF.

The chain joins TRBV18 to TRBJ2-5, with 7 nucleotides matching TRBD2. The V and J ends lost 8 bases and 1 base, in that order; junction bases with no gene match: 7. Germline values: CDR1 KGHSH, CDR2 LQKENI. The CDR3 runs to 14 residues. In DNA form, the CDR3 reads TGTGCCAGCACCTCCGGGGGGATCCAAGAGACCCAGTACTTC. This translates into CASTSGGIQETQYF.

CDR3 DNA: TGCGCCAGCAGTAGTAGACTCACCTCCAATGAGCAGTTCTTC. Amino acids: CASSSRLTSNEQFF. This sequence joins TRBV10-1 and TRBJ2-1; D is unclear. The CDR3 sequence is 14 residues long. Germline CDR1 and CDR2: WNHNN and SYGVQD (reference sequence). The ends were cut back, 5 bases at V and 6 bases at J, with 14 bases in the middle.

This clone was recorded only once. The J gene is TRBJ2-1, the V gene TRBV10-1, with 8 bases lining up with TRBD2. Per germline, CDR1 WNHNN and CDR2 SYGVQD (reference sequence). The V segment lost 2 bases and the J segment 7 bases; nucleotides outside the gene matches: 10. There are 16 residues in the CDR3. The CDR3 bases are TGCGCCAGCAGTGAGGGGCTAGCGGGTTCGGGGAATGAGCAGTTCTTC. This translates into CASSEGLAGSGNEQFF.

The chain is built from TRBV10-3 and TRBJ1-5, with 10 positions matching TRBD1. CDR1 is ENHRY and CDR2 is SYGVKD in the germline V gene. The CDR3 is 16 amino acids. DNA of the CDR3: TGTTCCGATCTGCTACAACCGGGACAGGGGAATCAGCCCCAGCATTTT. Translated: CSDLLQPGQGNQPQHF.

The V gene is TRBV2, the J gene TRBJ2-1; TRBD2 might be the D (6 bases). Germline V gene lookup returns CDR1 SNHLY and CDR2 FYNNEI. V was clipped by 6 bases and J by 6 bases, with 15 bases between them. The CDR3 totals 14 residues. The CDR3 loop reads CASRPTRMGNEQFF. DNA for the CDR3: TGTGCCAGCAGGCCGACTAGGATGGGCAATGAGCAGTTCTTC. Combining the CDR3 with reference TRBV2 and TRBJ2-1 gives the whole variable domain EPEVTQTPSHQVTQMGQEVILRCVPISNHLYFYWYRQILGQKVEFLVSFYNNEISEKSEIFDDQFSVERPDGSNFTLKIRSTKLEDSAMYFCASRPTRMGNEQFFGPGTRLTVL.

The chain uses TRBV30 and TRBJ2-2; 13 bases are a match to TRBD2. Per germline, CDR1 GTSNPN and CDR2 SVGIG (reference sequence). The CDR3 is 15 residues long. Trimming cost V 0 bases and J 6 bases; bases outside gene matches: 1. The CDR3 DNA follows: TGTGCCTGGAGTGTAGGACTAGCGGGAGCCGGGGAGCTGTTTTTT. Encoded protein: CAWSVGLAGAGELFF.

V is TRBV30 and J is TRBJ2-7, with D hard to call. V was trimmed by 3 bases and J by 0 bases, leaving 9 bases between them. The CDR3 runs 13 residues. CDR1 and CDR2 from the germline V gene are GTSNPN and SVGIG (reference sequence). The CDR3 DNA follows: TGTGCCTGGAGCGGATACAGCTCCTACGAGCAGTACTTC. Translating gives CAWSGYSSYEQYF.